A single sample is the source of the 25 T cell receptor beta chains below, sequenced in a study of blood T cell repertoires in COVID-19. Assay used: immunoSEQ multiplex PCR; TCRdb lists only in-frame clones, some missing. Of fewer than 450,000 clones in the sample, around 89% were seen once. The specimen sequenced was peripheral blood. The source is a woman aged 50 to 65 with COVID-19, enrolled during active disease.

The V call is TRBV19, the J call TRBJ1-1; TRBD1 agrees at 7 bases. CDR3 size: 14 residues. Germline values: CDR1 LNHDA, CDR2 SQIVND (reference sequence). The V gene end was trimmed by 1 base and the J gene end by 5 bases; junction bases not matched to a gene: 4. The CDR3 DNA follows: TGTGCCAGTAGTATAGTGGCAGGGGGGACTGAAGCTTTCTTT. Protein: CASSIVAGGTEAFF.

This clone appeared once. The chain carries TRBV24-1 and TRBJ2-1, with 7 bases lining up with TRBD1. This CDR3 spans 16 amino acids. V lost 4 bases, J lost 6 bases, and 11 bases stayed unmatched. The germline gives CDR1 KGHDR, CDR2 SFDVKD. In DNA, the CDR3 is TGTGCCACCAGTGAACTCGCGACAGGGATAAGCAATGAGCAGTTCTTC. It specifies CATSELATGISNEQFF.

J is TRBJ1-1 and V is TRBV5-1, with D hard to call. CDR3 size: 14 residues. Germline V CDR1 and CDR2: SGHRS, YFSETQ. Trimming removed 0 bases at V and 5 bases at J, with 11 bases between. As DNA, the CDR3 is TGCGCCAGCAGCTTGGAAATTGGGGAGACTGAAGCTTTCTTT. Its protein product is CASSLEIGETEAFF.

CDR3 protein: CASSYSRNYGYTF. CDR3 nucleotide sequence: TGTGCCAGCAGTTACTCCCGTAACTATGGCTACACCTTC. This chain uses TRBV6-2 or TRBV6-3 with TRBJ1-2; D call uncertain. The V gene's germline CDR1 is MNHEY and CDR2 SVGEGT. This CDR3 has 13 amino acids. Trimming stripped 0 bases from V and 1 base from J, with 3 bases between.

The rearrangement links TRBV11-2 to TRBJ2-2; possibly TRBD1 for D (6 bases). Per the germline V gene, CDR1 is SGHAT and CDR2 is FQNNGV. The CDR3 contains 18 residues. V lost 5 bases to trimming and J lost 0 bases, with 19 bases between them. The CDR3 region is CASSLWRLDSANTGELFF. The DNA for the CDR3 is TGTGCCAGCAGCCTTTGGCGGTTGGACAGCGCGAACACCGGGGAGCTGTTTTTT.

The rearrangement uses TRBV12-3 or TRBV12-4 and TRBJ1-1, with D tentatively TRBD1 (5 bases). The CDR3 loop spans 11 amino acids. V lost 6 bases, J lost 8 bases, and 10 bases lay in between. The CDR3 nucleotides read TGTGCCAGCAGAAAAGGGGAAGAAGCTTTCTTT. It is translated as CASRKGEEAFF.

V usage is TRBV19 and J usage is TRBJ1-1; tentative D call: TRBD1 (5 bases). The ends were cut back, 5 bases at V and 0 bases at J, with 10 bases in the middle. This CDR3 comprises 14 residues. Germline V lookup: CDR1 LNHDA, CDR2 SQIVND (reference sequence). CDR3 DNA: TGTGCCAGTAGTGTGGAGACAGTGAACACTGAAGCTTTCTTT. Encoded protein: CASSVETVNTEAFF.

CDR3 in DNA: TGCAGTGCTAGTGCGGGGGACTATGGCTACACCTTC. Its translation: CSASAGDYGYTF. The V and J genes are TRBV20-1 and TRBJ1-2; D is possibly TRBD1 (5 bases). The CDR3 loop spans 12 amino acids. V dropped 3 bases and J dropped 3 bases, with 8 bases sitting between them. Germline V gene data show CDR1 as DFQATT and CDR2 as SNEGSKA (reference sequence).

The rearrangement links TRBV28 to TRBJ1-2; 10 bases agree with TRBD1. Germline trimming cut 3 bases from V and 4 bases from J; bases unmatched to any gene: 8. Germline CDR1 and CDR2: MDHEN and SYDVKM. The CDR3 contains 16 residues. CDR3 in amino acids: CASSLGQGSPSYGYTF. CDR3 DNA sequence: TGTGCCAGCAGTTTGGGACAGGGGTCCCCTAGCTATGGCTACACCTTC.

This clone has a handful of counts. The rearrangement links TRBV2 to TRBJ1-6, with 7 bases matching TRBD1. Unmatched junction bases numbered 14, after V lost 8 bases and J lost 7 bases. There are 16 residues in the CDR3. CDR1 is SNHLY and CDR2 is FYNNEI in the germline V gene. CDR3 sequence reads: CASQSQRGQGNSPLHF. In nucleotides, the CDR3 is TGTGCCAGCCAATCCCAAAGGGGGCAGGGCAATTCACCCCTCCACTTT.

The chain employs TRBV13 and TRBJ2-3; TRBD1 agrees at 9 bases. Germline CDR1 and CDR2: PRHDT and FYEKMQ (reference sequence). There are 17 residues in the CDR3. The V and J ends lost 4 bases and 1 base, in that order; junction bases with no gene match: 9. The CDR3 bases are TGTGCCAGCAGCTCTCTTAACAGGGGGCACGGCACAGATACGCAGTATTTT. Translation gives CASSSLNRGHGTDTQYF.

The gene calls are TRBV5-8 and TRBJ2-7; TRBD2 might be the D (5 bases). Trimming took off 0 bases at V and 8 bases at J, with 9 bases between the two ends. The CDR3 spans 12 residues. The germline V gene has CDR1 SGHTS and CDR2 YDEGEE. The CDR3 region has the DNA TGTGCCAGCAGCTTGGTACGGGATAAGCAGTACTTC. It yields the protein CASSLVRDKQYF.

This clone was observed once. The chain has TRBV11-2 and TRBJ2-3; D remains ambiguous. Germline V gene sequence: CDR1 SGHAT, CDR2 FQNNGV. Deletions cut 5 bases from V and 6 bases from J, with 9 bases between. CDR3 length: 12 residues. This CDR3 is CASSPPSDTQYF. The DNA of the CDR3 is TGTGCCAGCAGCCCCCCCTCCGATACGCAGTATTTT.

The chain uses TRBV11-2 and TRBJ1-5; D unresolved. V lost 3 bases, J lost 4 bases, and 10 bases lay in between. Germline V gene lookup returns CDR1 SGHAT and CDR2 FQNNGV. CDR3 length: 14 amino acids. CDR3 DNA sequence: TGTGCCAGCAGCTTGGCGGGTCCAAATCAGCCCCAGCATTTT. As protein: CASSLAGPNQPQHF.

The chain's CDR3 is CSVSWALDREQYF. CDR3 in DNA: TGCAGCGTTTCCTGGGCCCTTGACAGGGAGCAGTACTTC. The chain joins TRBV29-1 to TRBJ2-7; D perhaps matches TRBD1 (6 bases). The germline gives CDR1 SQVTM, CDR2 ANQGSEA. V was clipped by 5 bases and J by 7 bases, with 18 bases between them. The CDR3 totals 13 residues.

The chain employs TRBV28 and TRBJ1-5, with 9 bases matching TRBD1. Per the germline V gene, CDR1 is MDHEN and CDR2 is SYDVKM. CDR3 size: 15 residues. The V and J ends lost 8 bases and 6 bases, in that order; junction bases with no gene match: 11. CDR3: CASQTRDRDIQPQHF. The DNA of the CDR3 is TGTGCCAGCCAAACCCGGGACAGGGATATTCAGCCCCAGCATTTT.

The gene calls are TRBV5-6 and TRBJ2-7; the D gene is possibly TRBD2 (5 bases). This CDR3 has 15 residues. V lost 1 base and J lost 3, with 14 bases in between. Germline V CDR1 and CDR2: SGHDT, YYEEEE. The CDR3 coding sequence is TGTGCCAGCAGCTTGATCTACCTCGGGATCTACGAGCAGTACTTC. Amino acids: CASSLIYLGIYEQYF.

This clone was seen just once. The CDR3 here is CASALQGAGGYTF. CDR3 sequence (DNA): TGTGCTAGTGCCCTACAGGGGGCAGGGGGCTACACCTTC. This chain connects TRBV12-5 to TRBJ1-2, with 9 bases lining up with TRBD1. The CDR3 consists of 13 residues. Germline V lookup: CDR1 LGHNT, CDR2 FRNRAP. The V gene end was trimmed by 7 bases and the J gene end by 8 bases; junction bases not matched to a gene: 8.

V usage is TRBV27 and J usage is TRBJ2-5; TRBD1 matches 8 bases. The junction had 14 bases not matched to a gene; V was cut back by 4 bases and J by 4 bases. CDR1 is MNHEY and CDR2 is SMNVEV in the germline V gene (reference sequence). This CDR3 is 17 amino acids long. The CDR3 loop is CASSSRLPGQGGETQYF. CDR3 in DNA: TGTGCCAGCAGTTCGAGACTTCCTGGACAGGGAGGAGAGACCCAGTACTTC.

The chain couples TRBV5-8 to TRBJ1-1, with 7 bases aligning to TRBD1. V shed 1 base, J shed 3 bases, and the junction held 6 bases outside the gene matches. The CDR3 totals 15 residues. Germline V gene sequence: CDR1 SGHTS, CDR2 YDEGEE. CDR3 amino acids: CASSLQGVVDTEAFF. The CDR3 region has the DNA TGTGCCAGCAGCTTGCAGGGGGTGGTGGACACTGAAGCTTTCTTT.

CDR3 sequence: CASSLLGVFSGNTIYF. The CDR3, as DNA: TGTGCCAGCAGCTTACTCGGGGTTTTCTCTGGAAACACCATATATTTT. The chain has TRBV7-9 and TRBJ1-3; D not certain. Trimming took 2 bases from V and 0 from J, leaving 11 bases between them. CDR3 length: 16 residues. CDR1 SEHNR and CDR2 FQNEAQ come from the germline V gene (reference sequence).

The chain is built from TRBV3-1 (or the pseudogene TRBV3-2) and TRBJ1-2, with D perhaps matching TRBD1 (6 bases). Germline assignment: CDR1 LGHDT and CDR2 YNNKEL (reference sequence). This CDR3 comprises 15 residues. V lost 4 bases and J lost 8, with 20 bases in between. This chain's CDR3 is CASSPIPRDKLGYTF. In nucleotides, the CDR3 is TGTGCCAGCAGCCCAATTCCACGGGACAAACTAGGCTACACCTTC.

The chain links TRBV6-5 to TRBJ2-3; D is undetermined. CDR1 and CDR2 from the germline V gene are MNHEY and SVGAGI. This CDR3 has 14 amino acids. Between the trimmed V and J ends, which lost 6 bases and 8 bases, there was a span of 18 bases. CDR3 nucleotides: TGTGCCAGCAGCACCGAAAGTGGGCATGGTACGCAGTATTTT. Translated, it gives CASSTESGHGTQYF.

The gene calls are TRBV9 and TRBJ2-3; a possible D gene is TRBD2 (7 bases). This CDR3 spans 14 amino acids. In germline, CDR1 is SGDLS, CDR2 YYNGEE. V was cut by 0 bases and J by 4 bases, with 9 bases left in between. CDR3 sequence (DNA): TGTGCCAGCAGCGTAGAGGGGGGGGCAGATACGCAGTATTTT. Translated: CASSVEGGADTQYF.

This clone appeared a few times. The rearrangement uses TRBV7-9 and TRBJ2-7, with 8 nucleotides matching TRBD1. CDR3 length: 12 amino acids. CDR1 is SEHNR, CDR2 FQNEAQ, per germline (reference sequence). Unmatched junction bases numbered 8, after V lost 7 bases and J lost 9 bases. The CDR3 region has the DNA TGTGCCAGCAACATTTTAGGACAGGGGCAGTACTTC. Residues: CASNILGQGQYF.